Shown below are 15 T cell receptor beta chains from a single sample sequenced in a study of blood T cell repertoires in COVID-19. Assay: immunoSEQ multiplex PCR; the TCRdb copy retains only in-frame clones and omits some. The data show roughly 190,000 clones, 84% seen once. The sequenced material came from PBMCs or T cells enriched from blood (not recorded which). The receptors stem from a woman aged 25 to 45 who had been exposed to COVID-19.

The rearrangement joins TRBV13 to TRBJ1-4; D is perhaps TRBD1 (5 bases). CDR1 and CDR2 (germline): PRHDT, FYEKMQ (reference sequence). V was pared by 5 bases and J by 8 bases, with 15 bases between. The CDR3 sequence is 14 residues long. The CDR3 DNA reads TGTGCCAGCAGCCTCGGGGGGTACGAAGAAAAACTGTTTTTT. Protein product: CASSLGGYEEKLFF. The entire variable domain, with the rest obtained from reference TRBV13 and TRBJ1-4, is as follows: AAGVIQSPRHLIKEKRETATLKCYPIPRHDTVYWYQQGPGQDPQFLISFYEKMQSDKGSIPDRFSAQQFSDYHSELNMSSLELGDSALYFCASSLGGYEEKLFFGSGTQLSVL.

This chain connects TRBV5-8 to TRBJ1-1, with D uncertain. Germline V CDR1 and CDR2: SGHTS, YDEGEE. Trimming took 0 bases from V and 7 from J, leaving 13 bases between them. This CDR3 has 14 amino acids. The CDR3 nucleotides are TGTGCCAGCAGCTTGGCTGGGAGCTCTCATGAAGCTTTCTTT. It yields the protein CASSLAGSSHEAFF.

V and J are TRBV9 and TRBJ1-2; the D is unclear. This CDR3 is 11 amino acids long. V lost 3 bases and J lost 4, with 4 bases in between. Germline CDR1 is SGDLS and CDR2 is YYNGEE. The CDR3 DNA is TGTGCCAGCAGCGCAGGCTATGGCTACACCTTC. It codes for CASSAGYGYTF. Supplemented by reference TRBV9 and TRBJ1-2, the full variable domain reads DSGVTQTPKHLITATGQRVTLRCSPRSGDLSVYWYQQSLDQGLQFLIQYYNGEERAKGNILERFSAQQFPDLHSELNLSSLELGDSALYFCASSAGYGYTFGSGTRLTVV.

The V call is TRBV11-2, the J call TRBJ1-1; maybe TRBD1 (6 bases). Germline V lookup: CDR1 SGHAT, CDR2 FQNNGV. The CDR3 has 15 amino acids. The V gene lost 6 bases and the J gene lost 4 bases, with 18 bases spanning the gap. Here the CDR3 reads CASRRTDRGFTEAFF. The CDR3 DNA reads TGTGCCAGCAGGAGGACAGATAGGGGATTCACTGAAGCTTTCTTT.

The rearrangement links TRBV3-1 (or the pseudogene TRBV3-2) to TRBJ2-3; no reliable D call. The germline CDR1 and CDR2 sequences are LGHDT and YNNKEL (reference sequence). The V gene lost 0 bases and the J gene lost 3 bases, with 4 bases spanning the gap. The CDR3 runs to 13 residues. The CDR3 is CASSQDLTDTQYF. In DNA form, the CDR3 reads TGTGCCAGCAGCCAAGATCTTACAGATACGCAGTATTTT.

The CDR3 DNA sequence: TGTGCCAGCAGTTACTCGAGGGGACTAGCGGGGAGCACAGATACGCAGTATTTT. Translated, it gives CASSYSRGLAGSTDTQYF. V gene TRBV6-2 or TRBV6-3 combines with J gene TRBJ2-3; 13 bases align to TRBD2. Germline CDR1 is MNHEY and CDR2 is SVGEGT. The junction had 3 bases not matched to a gene; V was cut back by 0 bases and J by 0 bases. This CDR3 is 18 amino acids long.

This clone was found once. CDR3 coding DNA: TGTGCCAGCAGTTATAGGGGGCAAGGGAATGGCTACACCTTC. Translated, it gives CASSYRGQGNGYTF. This rearrangement joins TRBV2 to TRBJ1-2, with TRBD1 identical over 7 bases. The CDR3 covers 14 residues. V lost 5 bases to trimming and J lost 6 bases; unmatched junction nucleotides: 9. Germline assignment: CDR1 SNHLY and CDR2 FYNNEI.

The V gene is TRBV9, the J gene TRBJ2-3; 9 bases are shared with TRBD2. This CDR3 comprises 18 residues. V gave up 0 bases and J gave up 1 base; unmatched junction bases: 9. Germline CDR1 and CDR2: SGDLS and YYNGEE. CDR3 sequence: CASSVEAGGPWGTDTQYF. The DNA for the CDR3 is TGTGCCAGCAGCGTAGAGGCGGGGGGGCCGTGGGGCACAGATACGCAGTATTTT.

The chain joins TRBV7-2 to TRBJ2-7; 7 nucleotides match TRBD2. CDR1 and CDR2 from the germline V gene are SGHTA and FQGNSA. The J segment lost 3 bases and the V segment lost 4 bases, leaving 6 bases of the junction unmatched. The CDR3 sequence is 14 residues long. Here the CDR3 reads CASSWRAGNYEQYF. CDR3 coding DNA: TGTGCCAGCAGCTGGCGAGCGGGGAACTACGAGCAGTACTTC.

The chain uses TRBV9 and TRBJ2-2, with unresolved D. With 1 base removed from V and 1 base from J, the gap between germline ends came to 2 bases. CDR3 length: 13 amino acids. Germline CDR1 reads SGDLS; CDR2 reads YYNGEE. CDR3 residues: CASSVQNTGELFF. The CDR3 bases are TGTGCCAGCAGCGTACAGAACACCGGGGAGCTGTTTTTT.

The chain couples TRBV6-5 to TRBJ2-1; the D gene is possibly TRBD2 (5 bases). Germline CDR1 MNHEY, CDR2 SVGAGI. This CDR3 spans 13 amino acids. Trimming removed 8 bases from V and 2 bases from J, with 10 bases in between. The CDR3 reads CASATGTYNEQFF. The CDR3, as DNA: TGTGCCAGCGCTACGGGGACCTACAATGAGCAGTTCTTC.

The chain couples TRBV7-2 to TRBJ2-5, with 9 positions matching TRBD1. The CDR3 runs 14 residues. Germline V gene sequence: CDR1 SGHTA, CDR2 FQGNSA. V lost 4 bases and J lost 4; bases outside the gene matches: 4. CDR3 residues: CASSSTGGRETQYF. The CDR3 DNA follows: TGTGCCAGCAGCTCGACAGGGGGACGAGAGACCCAGTACTTC.

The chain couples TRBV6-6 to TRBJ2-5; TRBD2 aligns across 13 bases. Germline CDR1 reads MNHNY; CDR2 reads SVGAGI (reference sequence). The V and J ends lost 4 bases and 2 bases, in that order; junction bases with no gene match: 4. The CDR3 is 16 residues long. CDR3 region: CASSSTSGGTQETQYF. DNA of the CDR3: TGTGCCAGCAGTTCGACTAGCGGGGGGACACAAGAGACCCAGTACTTC.

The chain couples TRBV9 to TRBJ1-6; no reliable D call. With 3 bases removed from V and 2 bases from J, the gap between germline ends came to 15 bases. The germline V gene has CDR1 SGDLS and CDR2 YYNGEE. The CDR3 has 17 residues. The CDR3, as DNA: TGTGCCAGCAGCGCCAGACTGTCAGACCCCTATAATTCACCCCTCCACTTT. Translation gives CASSARLSDPYNSPLHF.

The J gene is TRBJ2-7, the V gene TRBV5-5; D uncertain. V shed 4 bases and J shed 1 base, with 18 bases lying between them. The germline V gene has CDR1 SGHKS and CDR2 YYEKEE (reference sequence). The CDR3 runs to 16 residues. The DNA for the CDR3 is TGTGCCAGCAGCCCCGTCCCGGTCGCGGCATCCTACGAGCAGTACTTC. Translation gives CASSPVPVAASYEQYF.